This T cell receptor (beta chain) was profiled in a study of T cell changes during pregnancy in multiple sclerosis. The data were produced by immunoSEQ multiplex PCR, yet TCRdb's version contains in-frame clones alone and is incomplete. The data contain about 47,000 clones, 75% to 90% of them singletons. This CDR3 has 14 residues. V was shortened by 5 bases and J by 6 bases, with 14 bases between the two germline ends. The germline V gene has CDR1 MNHEY and CDR2 SMNVEV (reference sequence). This receptor was taken from a female donor with multiple sclerosis, enrolled in a pregnancy study. The chain combines TRBV27 with TRBJ2-1, with a weak D call TRBD2 (6 bases). The sample consisted of CD8+ T cells from peripheral blood mononuclear cells, taken in the second trimester of pregnancy. The CDR3 DNA follows: TGTGCCAGCAGTCCCCAAGCCGGGAGCAATGAGCAGTTCTTC. Its protein product is CASSPQAGSNEQFF.